This TCR beta chain was sequenced in a study of shared clonotypes between healthy human individuals. As for the study in general: Aged between 18 and 49, the donors were a couple of women and three men.

Donation came from healthy HIV-negative adults that had no recent acute infections or vaccinations. The split of CD4+ cells yielded CD45RA+ naive and CD45RA-negative memory subsets. Profiled with immunoSEQ multiplex PCR; TCRdb holds only in-frame clones, not every one. The sample consists of approximately 1,500,000 clones, roughly 95% of them appearing once. Of note for this clone: Its antigen remains unknown.

Notes on the study in general: Relative to their counterparts shared across all four donors, non-shared clonotypes exhibited diminished generation probabilities.

Trimming cost V 9 bases and J 4 bases, with 17 bases left between them. This CDR3 region has 14 residues. Germline V gives CDR1 SGHTA, CDR2 FQGNSA. This receptor was taken from a man aged 25 to 45 in good health. The V call is TRBV7-2, the J call TRBJ2-3, with D tentatively TRBD1 (6 bases). Source material: naive CD4+ T cells sorted from blood. Documented subset: CD45RA+ positively selected. CDR3 in DNA: TGTGCCAGTACAGGGCGAGGTTTGTCAGATACGCAGTATTTT. This gives the protein CASTGRGLSDTQYF.